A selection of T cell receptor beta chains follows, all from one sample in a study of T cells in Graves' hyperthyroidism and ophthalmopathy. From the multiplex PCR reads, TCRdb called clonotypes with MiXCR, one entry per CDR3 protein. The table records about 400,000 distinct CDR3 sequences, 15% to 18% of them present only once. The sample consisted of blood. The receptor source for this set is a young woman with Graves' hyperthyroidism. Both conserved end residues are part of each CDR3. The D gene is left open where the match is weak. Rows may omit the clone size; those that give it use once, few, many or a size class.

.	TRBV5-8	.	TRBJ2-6	CASSFGLGQAQAGANVLTF	TGTGCCAGCAGCTTTGGCCTTGGGCAGGCCCAGGCTGGGGCCAACGTCCTGACTTTC
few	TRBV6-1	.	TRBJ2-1	CASRAQVDNEQFF	TGTGCCAGCAGAGCACAGGTGGACAATGAGCAGTTCTTC
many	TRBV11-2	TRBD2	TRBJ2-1	CASSLSKVGGYNEQFF	TGTGCCAGCAGCTTAAGTAAGGTCGGGGGGTACAATGAGCAGTTCTTC
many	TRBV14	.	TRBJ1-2	CASSWDTGYGYTF	TGTGCCAGCAGCTGGGACACGGGCTATGGCTACACCTTC
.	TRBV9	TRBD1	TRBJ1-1	CASSAGGVFTEAFF	TGTGCCAGCAGCGCAGGGGGGGTGTTCACTGAAGCTTTCTTT
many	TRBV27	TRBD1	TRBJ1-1	CASSLSQGATTTEAFF	TGTGCCAGCAGTTTATCACAGGGGGCCACGACCACTGAAGCTTTCTTT
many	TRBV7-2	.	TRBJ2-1	CASSTRSNEQFF	TGTGCCAGCAGTACCAGATCCAATGAGCAGTTCTTC
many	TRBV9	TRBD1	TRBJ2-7	CASSASTGSPAYEQYF	TGTGCCAGCAGCGCCTCGACAGGGTCTCCAGCCTACGAGCAGTACTTC
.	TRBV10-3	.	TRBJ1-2	CAISFGLNYGYTF	TGTGCCATCTCCTTCGGGCTGAACTATGGCTACACCTTC
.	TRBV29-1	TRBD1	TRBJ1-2	CSVEDLQGGDGYTF	TGCAGCGTTGAAGATCTTCAGGGGGGCGACGGCTACACCTTC
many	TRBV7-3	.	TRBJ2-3	CASSLEGRYDTQYF	TGTGCCAGCAGCTTAGAGGGAAGGTATGATACGCAGTATTTT
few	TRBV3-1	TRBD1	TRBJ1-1	CASSHWDRSNTEAFF	TGTGCCAGCAGCCACTGGGACAGATCGAACACTGAAGCTTTCTTT
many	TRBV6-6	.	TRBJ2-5	CASSYSWGGETQYF	TGTGCCAGCAGTTACTCCTGGGGCGGGGAGACCCAGTACTTC
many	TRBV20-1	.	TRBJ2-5	CSASRKETQYF	TGCAGTGCTAGCAGGAAAGAGACCCAGTACTTC
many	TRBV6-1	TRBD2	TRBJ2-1	CASGEAGGGYNEQFF	TGTGCCAGCGGGGAAGCGGGGGGTGGCTACAATGAGCAGTTCTTC
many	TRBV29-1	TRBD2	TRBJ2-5	CSVDPGRGETQYF	TGCAGCGTTGACCCGGGGCGGGGGGAGACCCAGTACTTC
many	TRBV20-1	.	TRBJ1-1	CSASAGVNTEAFF	TGCAGTGCTAGTGCAGGAGTGAACACTGAAGCTTTCTTT
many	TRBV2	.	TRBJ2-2	CASSERGAVNTGELFF	TGTGCCAGCAGTGAACGGGGGGCGGTGAACACCGGGGAGCTGTTTTTT
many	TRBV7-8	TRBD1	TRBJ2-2	CASSLGQGSTGELFF	TGTGCCAGCAGCTTGGGACAGGGGAGCACCGGGGAGCTGTTTTTT
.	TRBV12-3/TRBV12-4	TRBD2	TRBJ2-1	CASSYTSQRTSAYNEQFF	TGTGCCAGCAGTTATACCTCACAAAGGACTAGCGCCTACAATGAGCAGTTCTTC
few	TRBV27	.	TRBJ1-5	CASSSRARLYSNQPQHF	TGTGCCAGCAGTTCCCGGGCCCGCCTTTATAGCAATCAGCCCCAGCATTTT
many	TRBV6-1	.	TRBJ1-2	CASTFSVGYGYTF	TGTGCCAGCACCTTCTCGGTGGGCTATGGCTACACCTTC
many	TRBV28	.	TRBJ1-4	CASSLGQGLNEKLFF	TGTGCCAGCAGTTTAGGCCAGGGCCTTAATGAAAAACTGTTTTTT
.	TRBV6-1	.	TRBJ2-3	CASRGRIITDTQYF	TGTGCCAGCAGAGGACGGATAATCACAGATACGCAGTATTTT
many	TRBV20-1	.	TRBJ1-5	CSARDLGPQHF	TGCAGTGCTAGAGATCTGGGGCCCCAGCATTTT
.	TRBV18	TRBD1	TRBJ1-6	CASSSRDRELGNSPLHF	TGTGCCAGCTCATCCCGGGACAGGGAGTTGGGTAATTCACCCCTCCACTTT
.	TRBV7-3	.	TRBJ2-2	CASSRTQSSGELFF	TGTGCCAGCAGCCGTACACAGTCCTCCGGGGAGCTGTTTTTT
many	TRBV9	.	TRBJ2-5	CASSVKGGQETQYF	TGTGCCAGCAGCGTTAAAGGGGGTCAAGAGACCCAGTACTTC
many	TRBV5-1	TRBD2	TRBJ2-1	CASSLGLLAGGINEQFF	TGCGCCAGCAGCTTGGGTCTTTTAGCGGGAGGTATTAATGAGCAGTTCTTC
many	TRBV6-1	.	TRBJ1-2	CASGRGGEVSYGYTF	TGTGCCAGCGGGAGAGGGGGAGAAGTCAGCTATGGCTACACCTTC
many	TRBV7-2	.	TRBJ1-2	CASSPRVAGGYTF	TGTGCCAGCAGCCCCAGGGTAGCGGGTGGCTACACCTTC
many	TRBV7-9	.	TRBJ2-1	CASSLAGIDEQFF	TGTGCCAGCAGCTTAGCGGGAATCGATGAGCAGTTCTTC
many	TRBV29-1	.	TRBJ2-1	CSVEGPTHTNEQFF	TGCAGCGTTGAGGGGCCTACCCACACCAATGAGCAGTTCTTC
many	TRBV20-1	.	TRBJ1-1	CSARDGVGNTEAFF	TGCAGTGCTAGAGATGGGGTGGGGAACACTGAAGCTTTCTTT
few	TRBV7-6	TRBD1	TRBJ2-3	CASTPYRGDTQYF	TGTGCCAGCACCCCCTACAGGGGGGATACGCAGTATTTT
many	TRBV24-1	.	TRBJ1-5	CATSRSRDNQPQHF	TGTGCCACCAGTCGGTCGAGGGATAATCAGCCCCAGCATTTT
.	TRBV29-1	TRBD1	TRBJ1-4	CSVGGPGQGGEKLFF	TGCAGCGTTGGGGGCCCGGGACAGGGCGGTGAAAAACTGTTTTTT
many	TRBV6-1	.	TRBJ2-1	CASTFARGSYNEQFF	TGTGCCAGCACATTCGCCCGAGGATCCTACAATGAGCAGTTCTTC
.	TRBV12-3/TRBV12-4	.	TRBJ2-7	CASSPWNPGEQYF	TGTGCCAGCAGCCCCTGGAACCCCGGGGAGCAGTACTTC
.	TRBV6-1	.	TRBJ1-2	CASRGLLREGYTF	TGTGCCAGCAGGGGTCTATTGAGGGAAGGCTACACCTTC
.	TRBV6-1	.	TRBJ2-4	CASSDMDPSWNIQYF	TGTGCCAGCAGTGACATGGATCCCTCGTGGAACATTCAGTACTTC
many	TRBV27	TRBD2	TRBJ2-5	CASSLLGGASGSRQETQYF	TGTGCCAGCAGTTTATTAGGGGGGGCTAGCGGGAGCCGTCAAGAGACCCAGTACTTC
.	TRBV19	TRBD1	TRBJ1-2	CASSIAGTGGLYGYTF	TGTGCCAGTAGTATAGCCGGGACAGGGGGCCTCTATGGCTACACCTTC
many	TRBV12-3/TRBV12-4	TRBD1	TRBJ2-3	CASRHSTGGGTDTQYF	TGTGCCAGCAGGCATTCAACAGGGGGCGGGACAGATACGCAGTATTTT
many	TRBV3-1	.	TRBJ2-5	CASNTRGGETQYF	TGTGCCAGCAACACCCGAGGGGGGGAGACCCAGTACTTC
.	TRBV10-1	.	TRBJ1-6	CAGLGVYNSPLHF	TGCGCCGGCCTAGGGGTATATAATTCACCCCTCCACTTT
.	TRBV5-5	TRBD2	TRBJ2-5	CASSVAGGHETQYF	TGTGCCAGCAGCGTAGCGGGGGGGCATGAGACCCAGTACTTC
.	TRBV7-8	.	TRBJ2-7	CASSSIYVSSYEQYF	TGTGCCAGCAGCTCGATCTACGTAAGCTCCTACGAGCAGTACTTC